This TCR beta chain was documented in a study of cytomegalovirus exposure and HLA in healthy donors. Looking at the study overall: There were about 85 million unique TCRs (from HLA-typed donors) in an early data release.

Findings and caveats of the study: A list of about 160 TCR beta chains associated with cytomegalovirus was given. Indistinguishable V segments such as TRBV6-2 and TRBV6-3 were excluded.

For this clone: Its specificity is unknown.

All donors participated as healthy donors of bone marrow. PCR involved 60 Vbeta and 13 Jbeta primers. Measured with immunoSEQ multiplex PCR; TCRdb has only the in-frame clones, and not every one. The repertoire holds over 150,000 clones, with about four fifths as singletons. This CDR3 is 11 amino acids long. The J segment lost 7 bases and the V segment lost 7 bases, leaving 4 bases of the junction unmatched. Germline loops: CDR1 DFQATT, CDR2 SNEGSKA (reference sequence). Sequencing used PBMCs. This TCR was recovered from a woman between 45 and 65 years old in good health and CMV-seropositive. The V gene is TRBV20-1, the J gene TRBJ1-1, with TRBD1 matching 9 bases. The CDR3 here is CSGQGEVEAFF. The CDR3 bases are TGCAGTGGACAGGGGGAAGTTGAAGCTTTCTTT.